This TCR beta chain was recovered during a study of siplizumab effects on memory and regulatory T cells. Assaying covered some 10^5 TCR templates per sample. TCRdb keeps only in-frame clones here, not all; method: immunoSEQ multiplex PCR. Among 94,000 or so clones listed, 96% were seen once. Details on this clone: Its target is not known.

Points from the study as a whole: The drug siplizumab significantly decreased the alloreactive sequences that could be traced to unstimulated CD4+ memory cells.

Germline V gene data show CDR1 as SGDLS and CDR2 as YYNGEE. V was shortened by 3 bases and J by 6 bases, with 9 bases between the two germline ends. This CDR3 contains 13 residues. This sequence joins TRBV9 and TRBJ2-2, with D possibly TRBD2 on 6 matching bases. Material for sequencing was naive CD4+ T cells sorted from blood. This sequence originates from a human donor in good health. In DNA, the CDR3 is TGTGCCAGCAGCGCTCGACTAGCCGGGGAGCTGTTTTTT. Translation gives CASSARLAGELFF. Together with reference TRBV9 and TRBJ2-2, the CDR3 gives the full variable domain: DSGVTQTPKHLITATGQRVTLRCSPRSGDLSVYWYQQSLDQGLQFLIQYYNGEERAKGNILERFSAQQFPDLHSELNLSSLELGDSALYFCASSARLAGELFFGEGSRLTVL.